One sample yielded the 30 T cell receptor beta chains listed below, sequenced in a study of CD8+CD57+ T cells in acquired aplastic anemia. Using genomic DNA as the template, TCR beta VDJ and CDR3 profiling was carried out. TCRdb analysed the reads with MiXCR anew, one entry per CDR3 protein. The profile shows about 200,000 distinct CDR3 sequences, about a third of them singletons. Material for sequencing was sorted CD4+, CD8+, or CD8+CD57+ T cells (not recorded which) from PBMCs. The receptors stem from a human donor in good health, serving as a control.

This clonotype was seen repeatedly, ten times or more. The CDR3 DNA sequence: TGCGCCAGCAGCTTGCAGAGGGGCCTCACAGATACGCAGTATTTT. Encoded protein: CASSLQRGLTDTQYF. The chain employs TRBV5-1 and TRBJ2-3; D is perhaps TRBD1 or TRBD2 (5 bases each). This CDR3 contains 15 residues. Germline V gene data show CDR1 as SGHRS and CDR2 as YFSETQ. V lost 1 base, J lost 2 bases, and 11 bases lay in between.

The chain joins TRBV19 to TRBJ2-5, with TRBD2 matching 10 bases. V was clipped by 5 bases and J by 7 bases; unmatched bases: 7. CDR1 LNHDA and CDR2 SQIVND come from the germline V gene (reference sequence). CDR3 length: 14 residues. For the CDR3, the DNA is TGTGCCAGTAGTTGGGGAATAGCGGGAGGGACCCAGTACTTC. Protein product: CASSWGIAGGTQYF.

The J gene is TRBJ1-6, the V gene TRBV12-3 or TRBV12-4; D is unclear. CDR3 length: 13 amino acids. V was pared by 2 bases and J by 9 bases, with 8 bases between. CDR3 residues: CASSLKGGSPLHF. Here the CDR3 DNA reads TGTGCCAGCAGTTTAAAGGGAGGTTCACCCCTCCACTTT.

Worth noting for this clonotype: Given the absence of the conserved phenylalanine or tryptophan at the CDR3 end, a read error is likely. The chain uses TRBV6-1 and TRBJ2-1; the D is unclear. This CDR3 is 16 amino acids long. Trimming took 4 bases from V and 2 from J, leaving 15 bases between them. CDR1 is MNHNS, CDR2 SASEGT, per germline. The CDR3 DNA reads TGTGCCAGCAGTGGCGCCCCTTACCAGACCTACAATGAGCAGTTCTCC. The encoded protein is CASSGAPYQTYNEQFS.

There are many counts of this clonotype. The CDR3 DNA reads as TGTGCCAGCAGCTATACAGGGGCCCCAGATGTGGAGCAGTACTTC. Translated: CASSYTGAPDVEQYF. The gene calls are TRBV7-6 and TRBJ2-7, with TRBD1 identical over 7 bases. Germline CDR1 SGHVS, CDR2 FNYEAQ. The V and J ends lost 4 bases and 7 bases, in that order; junction bases with no gene match: 13. CDR3 length equals 15 residues.

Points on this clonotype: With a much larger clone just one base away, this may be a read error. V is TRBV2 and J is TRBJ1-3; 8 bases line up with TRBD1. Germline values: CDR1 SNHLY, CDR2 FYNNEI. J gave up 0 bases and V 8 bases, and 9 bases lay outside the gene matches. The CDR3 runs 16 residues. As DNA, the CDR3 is TGTGCCAGCCGTGGGACAGGATCCGTCTCTGGAAACACCATATATTTT. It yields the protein CASRGTGSVSGNTIYF.

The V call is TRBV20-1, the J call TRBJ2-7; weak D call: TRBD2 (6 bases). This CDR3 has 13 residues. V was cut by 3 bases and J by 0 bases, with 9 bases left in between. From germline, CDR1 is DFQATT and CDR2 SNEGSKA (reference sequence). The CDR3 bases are TGCAGTGCTAGTGGGGGGAGCTCCTACGAGCAGTACTTC. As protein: CSASGGSSYEQYF.

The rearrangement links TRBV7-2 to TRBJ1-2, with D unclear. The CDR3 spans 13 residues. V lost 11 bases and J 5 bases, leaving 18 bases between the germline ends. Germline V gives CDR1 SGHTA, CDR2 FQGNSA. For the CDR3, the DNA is TGTGCCTGGAGGAGTGCTTCCACGTATGGCTACACCTTC. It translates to CAWRSASTYGYTF. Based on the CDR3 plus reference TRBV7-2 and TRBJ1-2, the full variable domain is GAGVSQSPSNKVTEKGKDVELRCDPISGHTALYWYRQSLGQGLEFLIYFQGNSAPDKSGLPSDRFSAERTGGSVSTLTIQRTQQEDSAVYLCAWRSASTYGYTFGSGTRLTVV.

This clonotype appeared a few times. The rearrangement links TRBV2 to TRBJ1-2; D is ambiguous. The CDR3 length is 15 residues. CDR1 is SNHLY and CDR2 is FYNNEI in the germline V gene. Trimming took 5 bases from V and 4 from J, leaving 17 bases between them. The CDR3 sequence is CASSYSVSGIYGYTF. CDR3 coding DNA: TGTGCCAGCAGTTACAGTGTCAGCGGAATCTATGGCTACACCTTC.

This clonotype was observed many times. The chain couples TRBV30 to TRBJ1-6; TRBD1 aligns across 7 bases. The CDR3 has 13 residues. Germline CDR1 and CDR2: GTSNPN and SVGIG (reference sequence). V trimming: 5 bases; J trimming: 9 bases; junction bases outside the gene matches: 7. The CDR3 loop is CAWGQDLPSPLHF. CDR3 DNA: TGTGCCTGGGGACAGGATTTGCCTTCACCCCTCCACTTT.

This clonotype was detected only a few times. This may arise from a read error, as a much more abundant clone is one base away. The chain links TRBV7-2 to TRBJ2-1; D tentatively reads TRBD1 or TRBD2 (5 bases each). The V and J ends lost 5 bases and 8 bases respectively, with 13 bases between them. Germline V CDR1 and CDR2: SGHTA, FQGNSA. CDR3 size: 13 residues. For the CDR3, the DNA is TGTGCCAGCAGCCAAGGGGCTAGCTATGAGCAGTTCTTC. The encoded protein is CASSQGASYEQFF.

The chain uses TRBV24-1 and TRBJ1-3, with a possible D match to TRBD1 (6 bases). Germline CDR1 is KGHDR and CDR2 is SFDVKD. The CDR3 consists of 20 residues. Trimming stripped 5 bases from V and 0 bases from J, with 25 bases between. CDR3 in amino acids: CATSAPWRTVSSLSGNTIYF. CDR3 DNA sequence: TGTGCCACCAGTGCCCCCTGGCGGACAGTTTCCAGCCTCTCTGGAAACACCATATATTTT.

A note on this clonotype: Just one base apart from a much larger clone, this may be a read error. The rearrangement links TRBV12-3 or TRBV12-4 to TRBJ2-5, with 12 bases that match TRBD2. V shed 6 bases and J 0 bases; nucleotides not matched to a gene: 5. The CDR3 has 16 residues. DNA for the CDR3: TGTGCCAGCAGCGTAGGACTAGCGGGACACCAAGAGACCCAGTACTTC. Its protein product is CASSVGLAGHQETQYF.

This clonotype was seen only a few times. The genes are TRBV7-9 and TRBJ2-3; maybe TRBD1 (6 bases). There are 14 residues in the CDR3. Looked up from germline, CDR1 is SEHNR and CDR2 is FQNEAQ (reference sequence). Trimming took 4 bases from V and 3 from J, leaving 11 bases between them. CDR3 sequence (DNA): TGTGCCAGCAGCTCAGGGGCTATAACAGATACGCAGTATTTT. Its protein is CASSSGAITDTQYF.

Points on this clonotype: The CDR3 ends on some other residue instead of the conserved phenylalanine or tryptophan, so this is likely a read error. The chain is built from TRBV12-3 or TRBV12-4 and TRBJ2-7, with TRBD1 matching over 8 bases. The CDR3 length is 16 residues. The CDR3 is CASSLERQGRNYEQYL. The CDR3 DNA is TGTGCCAGCAGCTTAGAAAGACAGGGGAGAAACTACGAGCAGTACCTC.

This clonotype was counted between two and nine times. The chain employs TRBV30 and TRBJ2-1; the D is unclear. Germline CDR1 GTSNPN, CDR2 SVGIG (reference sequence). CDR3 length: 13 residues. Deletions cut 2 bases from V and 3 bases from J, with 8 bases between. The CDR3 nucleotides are TGTGCCTGGAGTCGATCGAACTACAATGAGCAGTTCTTC. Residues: CAWSRSNYNEQFF.

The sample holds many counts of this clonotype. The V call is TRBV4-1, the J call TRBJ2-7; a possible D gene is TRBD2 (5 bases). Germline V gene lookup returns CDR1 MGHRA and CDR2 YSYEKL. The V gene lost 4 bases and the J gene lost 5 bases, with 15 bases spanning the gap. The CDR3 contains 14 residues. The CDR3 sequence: CASSRSQRHHEQYF. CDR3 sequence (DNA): TGCGCCAGCAGCCGAAGCCAGCGGCACCACGAGCAGTACTTC.

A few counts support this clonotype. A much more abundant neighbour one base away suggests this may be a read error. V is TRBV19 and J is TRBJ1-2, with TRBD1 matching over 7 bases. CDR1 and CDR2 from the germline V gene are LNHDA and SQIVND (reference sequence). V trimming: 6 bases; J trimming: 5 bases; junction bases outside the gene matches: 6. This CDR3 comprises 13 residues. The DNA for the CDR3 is TGTGCCAGTAGGAACACAGGGGAGTATGGCTACACCTTC. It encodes CASRNTGEYGYTF.

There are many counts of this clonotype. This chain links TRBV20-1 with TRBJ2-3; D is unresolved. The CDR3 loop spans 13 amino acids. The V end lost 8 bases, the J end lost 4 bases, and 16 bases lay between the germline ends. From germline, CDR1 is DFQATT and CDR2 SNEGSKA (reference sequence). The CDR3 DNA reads TGCAGTCAAAAAGGGCGACGGGCAGATACGCAGTATTTT. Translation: CSQKGRRADTQYF.

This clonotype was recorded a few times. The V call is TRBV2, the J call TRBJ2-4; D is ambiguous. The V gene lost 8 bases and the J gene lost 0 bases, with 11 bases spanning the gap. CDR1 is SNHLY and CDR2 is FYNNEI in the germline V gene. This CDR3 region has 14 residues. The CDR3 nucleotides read TGTGCCAGCGGTCCCGTGGGAGCCAAAAACATTCAGTACTTC. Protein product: CASGPVGAKNIQYF.

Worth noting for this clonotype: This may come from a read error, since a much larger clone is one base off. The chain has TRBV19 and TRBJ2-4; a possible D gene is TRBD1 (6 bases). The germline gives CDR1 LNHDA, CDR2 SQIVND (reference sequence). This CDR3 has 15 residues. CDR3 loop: CACSMEARGLNIQYF. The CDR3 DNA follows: TGTGCCTGTAGTATGGAGGCCAGGGGTTTGAACATTCAGTACTTC.

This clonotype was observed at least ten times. In DNA form, the CDR3 reads TGTGCCAGCAGCCCAGGTGGAGGCCGGGGCTACACCTTC. This sequence encodes CASSPGGGRGYTF. J is TRBJ1-2 and V is TRBV11-1; D ambiguous. The germline V gene has CDR1 SGHAT and CDR2 FQDESV (reference sequence). Trimming stripped 5 bases from V and 8 bases from J, with 15 bases between. The CDR3 consists of 13 residues.

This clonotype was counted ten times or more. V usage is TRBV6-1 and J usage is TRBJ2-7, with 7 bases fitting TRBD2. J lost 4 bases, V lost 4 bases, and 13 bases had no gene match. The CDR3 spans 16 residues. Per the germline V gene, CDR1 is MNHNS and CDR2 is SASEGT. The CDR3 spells CASSGLRGRAVYEQYF. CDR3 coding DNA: TGTGCCAGCAGTGGCCTCCGGGGGAGGGCGGTTTACGAGCAGTACTTC.

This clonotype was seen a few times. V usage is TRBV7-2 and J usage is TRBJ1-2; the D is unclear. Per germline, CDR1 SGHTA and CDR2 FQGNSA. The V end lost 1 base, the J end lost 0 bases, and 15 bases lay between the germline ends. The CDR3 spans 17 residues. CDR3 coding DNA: TGTGCCAGCAGCTTAGAGGTGGGGATGTTTCCTAACTATGGCTACACCTTC. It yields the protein CASSLEVGMFPNYGYTF.

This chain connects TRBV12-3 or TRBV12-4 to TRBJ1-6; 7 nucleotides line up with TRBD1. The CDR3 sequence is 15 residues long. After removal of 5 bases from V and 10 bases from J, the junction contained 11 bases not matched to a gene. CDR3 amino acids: CASSATGTALSPLHF. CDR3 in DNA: TGTGCCAGCAGTGCTACCGGGACAGCCCTCTCACCCCTCCACTTT.

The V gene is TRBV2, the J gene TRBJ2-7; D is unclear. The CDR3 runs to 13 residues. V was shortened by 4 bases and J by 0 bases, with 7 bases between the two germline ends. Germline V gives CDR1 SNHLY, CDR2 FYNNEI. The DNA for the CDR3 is TGTGCCAGCAGTGCCCTCCTCTCCTACGAGCAGTACTTC. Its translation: CASSALLSYEQYF.

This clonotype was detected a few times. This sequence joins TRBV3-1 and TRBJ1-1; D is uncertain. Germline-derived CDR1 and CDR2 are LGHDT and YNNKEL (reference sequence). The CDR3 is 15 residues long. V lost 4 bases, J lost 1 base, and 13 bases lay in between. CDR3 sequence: CASSRLLRGNTEAFF. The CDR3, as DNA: TGTGCCAGCAGCCGCCTCCTTCGTGGGAACACTGAAGCTTTCTTT.

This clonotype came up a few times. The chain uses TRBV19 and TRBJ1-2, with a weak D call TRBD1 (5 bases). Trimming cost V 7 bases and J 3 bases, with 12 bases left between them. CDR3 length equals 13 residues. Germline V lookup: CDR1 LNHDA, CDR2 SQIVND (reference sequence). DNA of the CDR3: TGTGCCAGTACCCCTGACAGTTACTATGGCTACACCTTC. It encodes CASTPDSYYGYTF.

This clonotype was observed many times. Here the CDR3 DNA reads TGTGCCAGCATACAGGGACTATTATCGAACACTGAAGCTTTCTTT. As protein: CASIQGLLSNTEAFF. The V gene is TRBV2, the J gene TRBJ1-1; maybe TRBD1 (6 bases). The CDR3 has 15 residues. Germline lookup yields CDR1 SNHLY and CDR2 FYNNEI. V lost 7 bases, J lost 1 base, and 16 bases lay in between.

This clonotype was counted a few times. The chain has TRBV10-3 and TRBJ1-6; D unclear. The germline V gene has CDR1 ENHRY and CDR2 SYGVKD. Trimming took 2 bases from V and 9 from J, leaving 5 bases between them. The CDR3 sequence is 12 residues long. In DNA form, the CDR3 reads TGTGCCATCAGTGAGGCCGGTTCACCCCTCCACTTT. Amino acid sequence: CAISEAGSPLHF.